This T cell receptor beta chain was identified in a study of blood T cell repertoires in COVID-19. Some clones are missing from TCRdb's copy, which holds only in-frame ones; the method was immunoSEQ multiplex PCR. The table includes under 350,000 clones, around nine tenths detected once. The material sequenced was PBMCs or T cells enriched from blood (not recorded which). This clonotype was sampled from a woman between 55 and 75 years old who had recovered from COVID-19.

DNA for the CDR3: TGTGCCACCAGGCCTGGATGGGGGCCAGAGACCCAGTACTTC. This encodes CATRPGWGPETQYF. V and J are TRBV15 and TRBJ2-5, with D perhaps TRBD1 (6 bases). The V and J ends lost 6 bases and 4 bases respectively, with 15 bases between them. Per germline, CDR1 LNHNV and CDR2 YYDKDF (reference sequence). The CDR3 sequence is 14 residues long.